These T cell receptor beta chains were read from a single sample in a study of blood T cell repertoires in COVID-19. Assay: immunoSEQ multiplex PCR; the TCRdb copy retains only in-frame clones and omits some. The table has under 350,000 clones, 80% to 90% seen once. Sequencing input: PBMCs or T cells enriched from blood (not recorded which). These receptors originate from a young man who had recovered from COVID-19. The CDR3 runs from the conserved cysteine through the conserved F or W. A D gene is named only where the DNA matches it firmly. The size of a clone is reported for some rows only, either as once, few or many, or as a class for expanded clones.

>TRBV5-5|-|-|TRBJ1-1
TGTGCCAGCAGCTTGGGTCTTTACACTGAAGCTTTCTTT
CASSLGLYTEAFF
>TRBV23-1|TRBD2|few|TRBJ2-7
TGCGCCAGCAGTCAAAGTCTGGCGGGAGGATACGAGCAGTACTTC
CASSQSLAGGYEQYF
>TRBV13|TRBD2|-|TRBJ2-1
TGTGCCAGCACCCTAAGGTATCGGGGGAGGGGAACCTACAATGAGCAGTTCTTC
CASTLRYRGRGTYNEQFF
>TRBV3-1/TRBV3-2|-|-|TRBJ1-2
TGTGCCAGCAGCCACGGTCTGAAAACTAACTATGGCTACACCTTC
CASSHGLKTNYGYTF
>TRBV9|TRBD2|-|TRBJ2-3
TGTGCCAGCAGCGACTCCTTACTAGCGGCGGGAGAAGATACGCAGTATTTT
CASSDSLLAAGEDTQYF
>TRBV30|-|-|TRBJ1-6
TGTGCCTGGCAGACAGATTATAATTCACCCCTCCACTTT
CAWQTDYNSPLHF
>TRBV5-1|-|-|TRBJ2-3
TGCGCCAGCAGCTTCACAGCAAGCACAGATACGCAGTATTTT
CASSFTASTDTQYF
>TRBV5-1|TRBD1|-|TRBJ1-2
TGCGCCAGCAGCCCGACAGGGATGGATGGCTACACCTTC
CASSPTGMDGYTF
>TRBV7-2|TRBD2|-|TRBJ2-1
TGTGCCAGCAGCTACCGCCTAGCGGGAGGATACAATGAGCAGTTCTTC
CASSYRLAGGYNEQFF
>TRBV6-1|TRBD2|once|TRBJ2-2
TGTGCCAGCAGTGAAGCCTACCGGACTAGCGGGGGGGCCTGGAACACCGGGGAGCTGTTTTTT
CASSEAYRTSGGAWNTGELFF
>TRBV5-1|-|-|TRBJ2-7
TGCGCCAGCAGCTCTGGGGGACAAGGGGCGCCCTACGAGCAGTACTTC
CASSSGGQGAPYEQYF
>TRBV5-1|TRBD1|-|TRBJ2-7
TGCGCCAGCAGTCTACGACCGGGACAGAGTACGTACGAGCAGTACTTC
CASSLRPGQSTYEQYF
>TRBV11-3|-|-|TRBJ2-1
TGTGCCAGCAGCTTAGATAGTTACGAGGCTGAGCAGTTCTTC
CASSLDSYEAEQFF
>TRBV11-3|TRBD1|-|TRBJ1-3
TGTGCCAGCAGCCTCCGGGACAGGGGTTTTTTTGGAAACACCATATATTTT
CASSLRDRGFFGNTIYF
>TRBV11-2|TRBD2|-|TRBJ2-6
TGTGCCAGCAGCTCTACAGCGGGATTAATCTCTGGGGCCAACGTCCTGACTTTC
CASSSTAGLISGANVLTF
>TRBV2|-|-|TRBJ1-1
TGTGCCAGCAAACCAGGGTGGCCTTTCGCGAACACTGAAGCTTTCTTT
CASKPGWPFANTEAFF
>TRBV5-1|-|-|TRBJ1-5
TGCGCCAGCAGCTTGGCAGGGGTAGATCAGCCCCAGCATTTT
CASSLAGVDQPQHF
>TRBV7-8|TRBD1|few|TRBJ2-7
TGTGCCAGCAGCTTACAGGGGGCCCACGAGCAGTACTTC
CASSLQGAHEQYF
>TRBV7-2|-|-|TRBJ2-5
TGTGCCAGCAGCCCACACGCGGGTCTAGAGACCCAGTACTTC
CASSPHAGLETQYF
>TRBV5-6|TRBD1|-|TRBJ2-2
TGTGCCAGCAGCATAACCGCGACAGGGAACAGGGAGCTGTTTTTT
CASSITATGNRELFF
>TRBV5-6|-|once|TRBJ1-1
TGTGCCAGCAGCTTGGTTGGGGAAAGCGGCACTGAAGCTTTCTTT
CASSLVGESGTEAFF
>TRBV19|TRBD2|-|TRBJ2-5
TGTGCCAGTAGTATAGGCGGGAGGGTCGGGGAGACCCAGTACTTC
CASSIGGRVGETQYF
>TRBV19|TRBD2|-|TRBJ2-5
TGTGCCAGTAGTTCACGGACTAGCGGAGACCAAGAGACCCAGTACTTC
CASSSRTSGDQETQYF
>TRBV7-2|-|-|TRBJ1-5
TGTGCCAGCAGCTTTCACGGTAGCAATCAGCCCCAGCATTTT
CASSFHGSNQPQHF
>TRBV28|TRBD1|few|TRBJ1-6
TGTGCCAGCAGTTTTCGTTCAGGGGGTTCACCCCTCCACTTT
CASSFRSGGSPLHF
>TRBV24-1|TRBD1|-|TRBJ2-1
TGTGCCACCAGTGACCGACAGGGGGCAACAGATGAGCAGTTCTTC
CATSDRQGATDEQFF
>TRBV2|-|-|TRBJ2-3
TGTGCCAGCAGTAAAATCGGGGATACGCAGTATTTT
CASSKIGDTQYF
>TRBV5-1|-|-|TRBJ1-2
TGCGCCAGCAGCTCCGCAACGGGGTCTTCTAACTATGGCTACACCTTC
CASSSATGSSNYGYTF
>TRBV21-1|-|-|TRBJ2-5
TGTGCCAGCAGCTTCCCCGGGACAGGGGTCATTGAGACCCAGTACTTC
CASSFPGTGVIETQYF
>TRBV19|-|-|TRBJ1-1
TGTGCCAGTAAAAAAACGGGGAACACTGAAGCTTTCTTT
CASKKTGNTEAFF
>TRBV4-1|-|-|TRBJ1-2
TGCGCCAGCAGCCAAGGCCCCGGGACAAACTACGGGGGCTACACCTTC
CASSQGPGTNYGGYTF
>TRBV7-9|TRBD1|-|TRBJ1-3
TGTGCCAGCAGCGAAGGACAGGCTCCGGGAAACACCATATATTTT
CASSEGQAPGNTIYF
>TRBV7-6|TRBD1|-|TRBJ1-4
TGTGCCAGCAGCTTACTACAGGGGGCGAGTGGTGAAAAACTGTTTTTT
CASSLLQGASGEKLFF
>TRBV11-3|TRBD2|-|TRBJ2-1
TGTGCCAGCAGCTCGTGGACTAGCGGGAGGGGGAATGAGCAGTTCTTC
CASSSWTSGRGNEQFF
>TRBV3-1/TRBV3-2|TRBD2|-|TRBJ2-1
TGTGCCAGCAGCCAAATGGGCGGGGGTGGTTACAATGAGCAGTTCTTC
CASSQMGGGGYNEQFF
>TRBV7-2|TRBD1|once|TRBJ2-5
TGTGCCAGCAGCGCGTGGGACAGGGATGAGACCCAGTACTTC
CASSAWDRDETQYF
>TRBV9|TRBD1|-|TRBJ1-2
TGTGCCAGCAGCGTACGACAGGGCGATGCAGATGGCTACACCTTC
CASSVRQGDADGYTF
>TRBV20-1|TRBD2|-|TRBJ2-2
TGCAGTGCTAGTACGCGGGAGCGGTACACCGGGGAGCTGTTTTTT
CSASTRERYTGELFF
>TRBV14|-|-|TRBJ2-2
TGTGCCAGCAGCTCCCAGGCCCTTGGCACCGGGGAGCTGTTTTTT
CASSSQALGTGELFF
>TRBV6-5|TRBD2|once|TRBJ2-3
TGTGCCTGCTATTGGACTAGCGGGAGCACAGATACGCAGTATTTT
CACYWTSGSTDTQYF
>TRBV7-9|-|-|TRBJ1-6
TGTGCCAGCAGTCCCTATGCGGCGGATTATAATTCACCCCTCCACTTT
CASSPYAADYNSPLHF
>TRBV10-2|TRBD2|-|TRBJ2-5
TGCGCCAGCAGGGACGAGCGGGACGAGACCCAGTACTTC
CASRDERDETQYF
>TRBV5-1|-|-|TRBJ2-4
TGCGCCCGGACTAGGGGGGGAAAAAACATTCAGTACTTC
CARTRGGKNIQYF
>TRBV4-2|TRBD2|-|TRBJ2-7
TGTGCCAGCAGCCAAGCGGGGACTACCCTAAGCTACGAGCAGTACTTC
CASSQAGTTLSYEQYF
>TRBV28|-|-|TRBJ2-1
TGTGCCAGCAGTTGGGCTTGGGGGGGGGCTTCTGGATACAATGAGCAGTTCTTC
CASSWAWGGASGYNEQFF
>TRBV5-1|TRBD2|-|TRBJ2-3
TGCGCCAGCAGCCCAGGGACTAGCGGGAGTAGCACAGATACGCAGTATTTT
CASSPGTSGSSTDTQYF
>TRBV6-5|-|-|TRBJ2-7
TGTGCCAGCAGTTACCACGGAGTATCCTACGAGCAGTACTTC
CASSYHGVSYEQYF